In this sample, the clone carrying this T cell receptor (beta chain) turned up once. Its antigen is still unknown. Sequencing was performed with immunoSEQ multiplex PCR; in TCRdb, only in-frame clones are kept and a portion is missing. The table records roughly 890,000 clones, 80% to 95% of them present only once. CD45RO-negative, CCR7-selected cells formed the naive CD8 fraction, which excluded terminally differentiated effector memory CD45RA+ cells. These data belong to a study of shared clonotypes between healthy human individuals. General observations from the study: Only blood was sampled; tissue repertoires likely differ.

The V end lost 2 bases, the J end lost 7 bases, and 15 bases lay between the germline ends. This CDR3 spans 14 amino acids. Looked up from germline, CDR1 is MDHEN and CDR2 is SYDVKM. The chain has TRBV28 and TRBJ2-7; the D gene is possibly TRBD1 (5 bases). The specimen sequenced was naive CD8+ T cells sorted from blood. The sequence came from a man aged 30 to 39 in good health. CDR3 region: CASSLGSGPREQYF. Written as DNA, the CDR3 is TGTGCCAGCAGTTTAGGCTCAGGGCCTAGGGAGCAGTACTTC.